This T cell receptor beta chain was sequenced in a study of T cell responses to AZD1222 COVID-19 vaccine. Study-level findings and limits: Spike-specific TCR breadth and depth went up after people got two AZD1222 doses. Nearly half of unique spike-specific TCRs reportedly avoided B.1.351 and B.1.1.7 mutated regions. Spike was spanned by vaccine-associated CD4 TCRs, with dominance at 160-218 and 743-854. The repertoires were collected only after the peak T cell response.

The CDR3 runs 15 residues. V trimming: 2 bases; J trimming: 4 bases; junction bases outside the gene matches: 5. Germline CDR1 reads MGHRA; CDR2 reads YSYEKL. With regard to this clone: The antigen is unknown.

Libraries were prepared by immunoSEQ multiplex PCR; TCRdb keeps only in-frame clonotypes and omits some of them. The sample has around 140,000 clones, 85% to 95% seen once. The clonotype comes from an adult who had recovered from COVID-19. Sequenced here: peripheral blood, sampled after recovery from COVID-19. The rearrangement uses TRBV4-1 and TRBJ2-5, with TRBD1 matching over 9 bases. CDR3 DNA: TGCGCCAGCAGCCAAAGGGACAGGGAGGGAGAGACCCAGTACTTC. Protein sequence: CASSQRDREGETQYF.